This T cell receptor (beta chain) was profiled in a study of early T cells in non-severe SARS-CoV-2 infection. Overall study: Sequencing targeted bulk RNA from unsorted whole blood, leaving chains unpaired.

Broader study findings: Private and CD4 specificities were missed by VDJdb matching, skewed to anti-spike CD8.

Trimming shortened V by 3 bases and J by 3 bases, and 8 bases separated the two germline ends. The CDR3 sequence is 12 residues long. Germline CDR1 DFQATT, CDR2 SNEGSKA (reference sequence). A note on this clonotype: Its target is unknown.

Each single cDNA molecule received a unique molecular identifier. TCRdb itself ran the 5' RACE reads through MiXCR, one entry per CDR3 protein. This repertoire shows about 42,000 distinct CDR3 sequences, approximately 7.1% found once; its top ten account for around 5.1%. The source of this sequence is an adult who was a healthcare worker with PCR-confirmed SARS-CoV-2 infection or an uninfected control (not recorded which). The V call is TRBV20-1, the J call TRBJ1-2; D remains ambiguous. The sequencing sample was made of whole blood. The CDR3 is CSASTVDYGYTF. The CDR3 DNA reads as TGCAGTGCTAGCACAGTAGACTATGGCTACACCTTC.